This T cell receptor (beta chain) was profiled in a study of early T cells in non-severe SARS-CoV-2 infection. For the study at large: The study sequenced bulk RNA from unsorted whole blood, with chains unpaired.

Unique molecular identifiers were affixed to single, distinct cDNA molecules. TCRdb re-analysed the 5' RACE reads in MiXCR, keeping a single row per CDR3 protein. The table records approximately 76,000 distinct CDR3 sequences, 9.5% to 13% of them present only once. CDR1 is SGHDT and CDR2 is YYEEEE in the germline V gene. V was trimmed by 4 bases and J by 7 bases, leaving 9 bases between them. The CDR3 is made up of 12 amino acids. General observations from the study: Matching with VDJdb favored anti-spike CD8 responses (missing private and CD4 specificities).

This clonotype appeared many times. Its antigen is unknown. The source of this sequence is an adult who was a healthcare worker with PCR-confirmed SARS-CoV-2 infection or an uninfected control (not recorded which). The chain couples TRBV5-6 to TRBJ2-1, with D tentatively TRBD1 (5 bases). The sample was whole blood. This CDR3 reads CASSLRQNEQFF. The CDR3 DNA follows: TGTGCCAGCAGCCTTAGACAGAATGAGCAGTTCTTC.